This T cell receptor beta chain was identified during a study of shared clonotypes between healthy human individuals (dated by TCRdb to about 2020). Context from the whole study: A couple of women and a few men aged 18 to 49 years were included in the cohort. Per donor, leukapheresis produced somewhere between about 0.94 and 9 billion PBMCs. Different laboratories and diverse techniques were used to prepare libraries and sequence TCR repertoires, to increase sequencing depth and limit assay-specific biases. For each donor, CD4 naive and CD4 memory were each run on three plates, CD8 naive on two plates, and CD8 memory on one plate. To estimate repertoire size and how much clonotype sharing occurs between individuals, the study deeply sequenced the blood TCR repertoires of 5 or 6 healthy adults.

Using the deep immunoSEQ assay, multiplex PCR amplified TCR CDR3 regions from genomic DNA. Genomic DNA extracted from each cell subset was distributed evenly over all wells of several immunoSEQ 96-well plates, and each plate served as one replicate. For sorted subsets, roughly 0.2 ug genomic DNA, equal to about 30,000 T cell genomes, was loaded into each replicate PCR. Purified libraries were measured with a Qubit 3.0 fluorometer, size-checked on a Bioanalyzer 2100, and measured again with the KAPA Library Quantification kit. Each immunoSEQ 96-well plate was sequenced on its own single-read 150-cycle Illumina NextSeq 550 flow cell. The study's own analysis went as follows. Because only junctional sequences without quality scores were contained in the immunoSEQ output, filtering matching that applied to full-length reads could not be performed. To assign V/J genes and CDR3, sequences were annotated against IMGT germline references using PyIR, a Python wrapper for IgBLAST v1.9. Reads were filtered out if the reads had weak V/J assignments (E-value above 1e-6), no CDR3, stop codons, out-of-frame junctions, or ambiguous translated residues. V3J clonotypes were defined as sequences sharing the same inferred V gene, J gene, and CDR3 amino acid sequence. The percentage overlap between two repertoires was calculated by dividing the number of shared unique clonotypes by the size of the smaller repertoire. Three approaches were used to assess repertoire richness: RTK rarefaction, the Chao1 estimator, and Recon v2.1 estimates of unobserved clonotypes. OLGA was used to compute generation probabilities for all TCRbeta clonotypes that the gDNA method yielded from a handful of donors. Sourced from immuneACCESS, this table was stored by TCRdb with only in-frame sequences that have V and J called. A share of the clones is absent; for the studies checked, an unresolved V gene accounts for under half, and the remainder has no known explanation. The DNA was the basis for D and trimming; V, J and clone size are from that table. Here the sample has 1,100,000 or so clones; roughly 74% occur a single time. The ten largest make up about 0.52% of the sample.

What the research found in general, with its limitations: Based on pairwise subsampling, the degree of clonotype sharing among donors was expected to be affected by sequencing depth. Incomplete sequencing was indicated by rarefaction of sorted-subset datasets, despite the large sequencing depth. Compared with non-shared clonotypes, the clonotypes found in all four sorted-subset donors had higher generation probabilities. Naive subsets generally had larger estimated clonotype richness than memory subsets. Sharing across several donors was observed for about 5% of naive CD4, about 4% of naive CD8, over 2% of memory CD4, and roughly 0.4% of memory CD8 clonotypes. The genetic and exposure-history diversity represented was limited by the small number of donors. Sampling was restricted to blood, and TCR repertoires in tissue are likely to differ from TCR repertoires in blood.

The cysteine opens and the phenylalanine closes a CDR3 of 15 amino acids. The read is trimmed to its CDR3 DNA, 45 bases read in frame from base 1. The germline V gene (reference sequence) provides CDR1 SEHNR and CDR2 FQNEAQ. V and J are trimmed by 5 bases and 4 bases, and the gene matches miss 4 bases of the junction. Donors were healthy HIV-negative adults with no recently reported acute infections or vaccinations. Only Caucasian adults living in Nashville, Tennessee, USA were represented among the donors. CD4+ T cells were enriched through magnetic negative selection, after which naive cells were positively selected on CD45RA and the remaining negative fraction served as the memory subset. Blood was collected by leukapheresis, and PBMCs were isolated by Ficoll-Histopaque density gradient centrifugation and then cryopreserved in liquid nitrogen vapor phase. Analytical flow cytometry was used to check the purity and quantity of each magnetically sorted T cell population. Each sorted fraction had its genomic DNA isolated and then quantified by UV absorbance on a Nanodrop 2000c.

This clone appeared many times. Which antigen it targets is not known. No base quality values were provided; no much bigger clone lies one nucleotide off. The sequence was obtained from a man aged 18 to 30 in good health. Some clones in this sample may be carry-over from other donors' samples. Sequenced sample: memory CD4+ T cells from PBMCs. The cell subset or site label, as the study defines it: CD45RA-negative fraction. The rearrangement combines TRBV7-9 with TRBJ2-7; 14 of the junction bases match TRBD2. The nucleotide sequence reads as follows: TGTGCCAGCAGCCGACTAGCGGGAGGGCAATACGAGCAGTACTTC. The translation is CASSRLAGGQYEQYF.